The 12 T cell receptor beta chains below come from one sample, sequenced in a study of shared clonotypes between healthy human individuals. Measured with immunoSEQ multiplex PCR; TCRdb has only the in-frame clones, and not every one. The table includes millions of clones, 85% to 95% detected once. Sequencing input: naive CD4+ T cells from PBMCs. Described subset: CD45RA+ positively selected. The source is a young man in good health. Some clones in this sample may be carry-over from other donors' samples.

The chain joins TRBV5-1 to TRBJ2-7; the D is unclear. V shed 4 bases and J shed 6 bases, with 11 bases lying between them. Germline V gene data show CDR1 as SGHRS and CDR2 as YFSETQ. The CDR3 is 12 amino acids. CDR3 in DNA: TGCGCCAGCAGCGTGGGTCTCGCCGAGCAGTACTTC. Encoded protein: CASSVGLAEQYF. Variable domain in full (rest from reference TRBV5-1 and TRBJ2-7): KAGVTQTPRYLIKTRGQQVTLSCSPISGHRSVSWYQQTPGQGLQFLFEYFSETQRNKGNFPGRFSGRQFSNSRSEMNVSTLELGDSALYLCASSVGLAEQYFGPGTRLTVT.

J is TRBJ2-2 and V is TRBV28; the D is unclear. V lost 3 bases and J 6 bases, leaving 5 bases between the germline ends. This CDR3 spans 12 amino acids. Germline CDR1 and CDR2: MDHEN and SYDVKM. CDR3 residues: CASSFGPGELFF. The CDR3 DNA reads TGTGCCAGCAGTTTTGGTCCCGGGGAGCTGTTTTTT.

This clone was picked up a small number of times. The chain combines TRBV30 with TRBJ1-4; D remains ambiguous. The CDR3 has 13 amino acids. The V and J ends lost 1 base and 8 bases respectively, with 11 bases between them. Germline V CDR1 and CDR2: GTSNPN, SVGIG (reference sequence). Written as DNA, the CDR3 is TGTGCCTGGAGTGGTTGGTCTGGCGAAAAACTGTTTTTT. Its protein is CAWSGWSGEKLFF.

This sequence joins TRBV5-6 and TRBJ2-7, with 8 bases matching TRBD2. The CDR3 sequence is 15 residues long. Losses at the gene ends were 4 bases for V and 0 bases for J; bases not matched to a gene: 6. Looked up from germline, CDR1 is SGHDT and CDR2 is YYEEEE. In DNA, the CDR3 is TGTGCCAGCAGCCTGCGGCTAGCGGGCTCCTACGAGCAGTACTTC. It specifies CASSLRLAGSYEQYF.

The chain recombines TRBV28 with TRBJ1-2, with TRBD1 matching 7 bases. This CDR3 has 14 residues. Germline V lookup: CDR1 MDHEN, CDR2 SYDVKM. Trimming at V came to 6 bases and at J to 4 bases, leaving 8 bases not matched to a gene. This chain's CDR3 is CASRRRQGAYGYTF. The CDR3 bases are TGTGCCAGCAGGCGTAGACAGGGCGCCTATGGCTACACCTTC.

The chain is built from TRBV7-2 and TRBJ2-3; D gene uncertain. CDR3 length: 15 amino acids. V was clipped by 5 bases and J by 0 bases, with 12 bases between them. The V gene's germline CDR1 is SGHTA and CDR2 FQGNSA. The CDR3 loop reads CASSVEATSTDTQYF. DNA for the CDR3: TGTGCCAGCAGCGTTGAAGCGACTAGCACAGATACGCAGTATTTT.

In the case of this clone: Other DNA sequences in this sample translate to the same CDR3. The rearrangement uses TRBV18 and TRBJ1-4; D gene unclear. CDR3 size: 13 residues. Germline CDR1 reads KGHSH; CDR2 reads LQKENI. Trimming removed 4 bases from V and 0 bases from J, with 3 bases in between. CDR3: CASSRSTNEKLFF. CDR3 nucleotide sequence: TGTGCCAGCTCACGTTCAACTAATGAAAAACTGTTTTTT.

The V call is TRBV11-3, the J call TRBJ2-1; 9 bases are a match to TRBD2. The CDR3 consists of 16 residues. Germline loops: CDR1 SGHNT, CDR2 YENEEA. Trimming at V came to 4 bases and at J to 0 bases, leaving 4 bases not matched to a gene. CDR3 protein: CASSSRLADSYNEQFF. The CDR3 nucleotides read TGTGCCAGCAGCTCCCGACTAGCGGACTCCTACAATGAGCAGTTCTTC.

The genes are TRBV5-4 and TRBJ2-4; D might be TRBD1 (6 bases). The CDR3 is 17 residues long. V was trimmed by 3 bases and J by 1 base, leaving 17 bases between them. Germline V gene lookup returns CDR1 SGHNT and CDR2 YYREEE (reference sequence). CDR3 sequence reads: CASSWEQGNRAKNIQYF. CDR3 nucleotide sequence: TGTGCCAGCAGCTGGGAACAGGGTAATAGGGCCAAAAACATTCAGTACTTC.

This clone has more than one count but fewer than ten. V usage is TRBV19 and J usage is TRBJ1-1; D is undetermined. This CDR3 has 12 residues. Trimming shortened V by 7 bases and J by 4 bases, and 10 bases separated the two germline ends. Germline V gives CDR1 LNHDA, CDR2 SQIVND (reference sequence). CDR3 sequence (DNA): TGTGCCAGTATCAAGGGTCTCACTGAAGCTTTCTTT. Amino acids: CASIKGLTEAFF.

V gene TRBV19 combines with J gene TRBJ2-4; D uncertain. Trimming took 10 bases from V and 2 from J, leaving 15 bases between them. The CDR3 loop spans 14 amino acids. Germline loops: CDR1 LNHDA, CDR2 SQIVND (reference sequence). Here the CDR3 reads CATSVGHPKNIQYF. CDR3 coding DNA: TGTGCCACTTCGGTAGGGCATCCCAAAAACATTCAGTACTTC. Together with reference TRBV19 and TRBJ2-4, the CDR3 gives the full variable domain: DGGITQSPKYLFRKEGQNVTLSCEQNLNHDAMYWYRQDPGQGLRLIYYSQIVNDFQKGDIAEGYSVSREKKESFPLTVTSAQKNPTAFYLCATSVGHPKNIQYFGAGTRLSVL.

CDR3 loop: CASSQDREADQPQHF. In DNA, the CDR3 is TGCGCCAGCAGCCAAGACAGGGAGGCCGATCAGCCCCAGCATTTT. This chain uses TRBV4-1 with TRBJ1-5; tentatively, D is TRBD1 (5 bases). Germline V CDR1 and CDR2: MGHRA, YSYEKL. This CDR3 contains 15 residues. V was trimmed by 0 bases and J by 5 bases, leaving 11 bases between them.